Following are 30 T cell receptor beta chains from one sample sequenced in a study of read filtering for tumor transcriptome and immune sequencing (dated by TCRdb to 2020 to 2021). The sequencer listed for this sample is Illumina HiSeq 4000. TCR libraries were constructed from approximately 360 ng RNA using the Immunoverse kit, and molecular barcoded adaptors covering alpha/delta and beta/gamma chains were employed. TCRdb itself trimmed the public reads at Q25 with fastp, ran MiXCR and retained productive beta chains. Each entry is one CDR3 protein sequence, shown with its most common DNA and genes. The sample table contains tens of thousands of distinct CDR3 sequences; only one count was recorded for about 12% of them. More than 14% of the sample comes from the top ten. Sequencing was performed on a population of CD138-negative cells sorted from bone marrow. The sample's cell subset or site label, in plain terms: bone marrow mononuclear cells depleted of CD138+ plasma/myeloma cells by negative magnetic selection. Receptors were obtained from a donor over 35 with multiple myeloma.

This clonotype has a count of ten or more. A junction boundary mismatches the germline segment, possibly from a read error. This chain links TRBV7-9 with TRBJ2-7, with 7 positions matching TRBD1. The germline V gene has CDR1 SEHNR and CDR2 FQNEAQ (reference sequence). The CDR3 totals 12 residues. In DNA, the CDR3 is TGTGCCAGCAGCGAGAAAACAGGGGTCCAAGGATTC. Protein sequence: CASSEKTGVQGF.

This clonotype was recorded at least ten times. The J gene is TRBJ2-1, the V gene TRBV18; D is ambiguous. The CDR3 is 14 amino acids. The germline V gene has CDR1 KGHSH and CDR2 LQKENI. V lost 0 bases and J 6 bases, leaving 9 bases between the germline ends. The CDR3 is CASSPPLPTNEQFF. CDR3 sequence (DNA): TGTGCCAGCTCACCACCATTGCCCACCAATGAGCAGTTCTTC.

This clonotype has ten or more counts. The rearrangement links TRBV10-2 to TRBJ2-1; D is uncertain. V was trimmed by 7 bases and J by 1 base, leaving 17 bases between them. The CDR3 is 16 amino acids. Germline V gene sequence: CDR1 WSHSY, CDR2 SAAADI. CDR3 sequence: CASTLEGANSYNEQFF. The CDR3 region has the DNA TGCGCCAGCACTTTAGAAGGAGCGAATTCCTACAATGAGCAGTTCTTC.

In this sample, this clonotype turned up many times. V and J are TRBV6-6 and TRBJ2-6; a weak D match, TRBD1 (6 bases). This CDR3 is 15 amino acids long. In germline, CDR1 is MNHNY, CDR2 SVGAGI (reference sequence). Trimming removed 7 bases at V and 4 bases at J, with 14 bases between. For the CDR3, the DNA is TGTGCCAGCATCGGATCAGGGGCCGGGGCCAACGTCCTGACTTTC. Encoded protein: CASIGSGAGANVLTF.

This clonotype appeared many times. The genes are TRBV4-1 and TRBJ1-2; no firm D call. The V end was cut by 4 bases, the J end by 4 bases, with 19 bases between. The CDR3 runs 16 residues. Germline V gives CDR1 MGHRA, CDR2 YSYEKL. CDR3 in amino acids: CASSPTARIPSYGYTF. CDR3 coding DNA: TGCGCCAGCAGCCCCACAGCAAGAATTCCTAGCTATGGCTACACCTTC.

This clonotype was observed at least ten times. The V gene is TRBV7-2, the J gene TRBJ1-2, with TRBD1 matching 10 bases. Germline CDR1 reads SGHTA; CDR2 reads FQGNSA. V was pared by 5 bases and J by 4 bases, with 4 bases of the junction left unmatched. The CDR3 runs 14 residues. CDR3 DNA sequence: TGTGCCAGCAGCACCGGGACAGGGGTCTATGGCTACACCTTC. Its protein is CASSTGTGVYGYTF.

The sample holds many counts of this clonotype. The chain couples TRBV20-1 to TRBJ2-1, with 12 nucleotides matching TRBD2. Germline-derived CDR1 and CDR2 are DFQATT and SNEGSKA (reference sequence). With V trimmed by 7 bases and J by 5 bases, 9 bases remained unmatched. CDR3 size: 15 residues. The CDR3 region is CSESPGLAGHNEQFF. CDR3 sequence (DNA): TGCAGTGAGAGCCCCGGACTAGCGGGACACAATGAGCAGTTCTTC.

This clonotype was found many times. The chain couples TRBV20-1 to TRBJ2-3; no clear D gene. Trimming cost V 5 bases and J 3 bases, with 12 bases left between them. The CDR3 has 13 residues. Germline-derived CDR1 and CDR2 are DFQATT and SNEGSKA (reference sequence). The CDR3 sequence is CSAYEMGTDTQYF. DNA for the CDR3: TGCAGTGCTTATGAGATGGGGACAGATACGCAGTATTTT.

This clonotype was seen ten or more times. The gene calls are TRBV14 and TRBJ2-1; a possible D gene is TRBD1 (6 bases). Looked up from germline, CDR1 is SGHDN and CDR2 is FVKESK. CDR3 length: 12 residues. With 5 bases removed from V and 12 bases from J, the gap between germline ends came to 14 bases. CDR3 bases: TGTGCCAGCAGCTTCGACAGGTCTCGGCAGTTCTTC. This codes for CASSFDRSRQFF.

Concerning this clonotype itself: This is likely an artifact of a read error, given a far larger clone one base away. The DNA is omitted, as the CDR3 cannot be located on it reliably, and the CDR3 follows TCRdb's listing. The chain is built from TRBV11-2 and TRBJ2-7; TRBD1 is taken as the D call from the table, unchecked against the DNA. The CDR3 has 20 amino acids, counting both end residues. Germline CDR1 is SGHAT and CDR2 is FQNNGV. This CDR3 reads CASSLVHVAGGSLSSYEQSF.

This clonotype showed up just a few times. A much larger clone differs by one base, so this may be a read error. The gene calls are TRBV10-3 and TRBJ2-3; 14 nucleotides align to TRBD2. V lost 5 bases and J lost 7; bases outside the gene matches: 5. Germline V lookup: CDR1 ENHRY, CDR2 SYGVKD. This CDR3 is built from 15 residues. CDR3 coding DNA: TGTGCCATCAGTCCGGGACTAGCGGGAGCAAATACGCAGTATTTT. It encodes CAISPGLAGANTQYF.

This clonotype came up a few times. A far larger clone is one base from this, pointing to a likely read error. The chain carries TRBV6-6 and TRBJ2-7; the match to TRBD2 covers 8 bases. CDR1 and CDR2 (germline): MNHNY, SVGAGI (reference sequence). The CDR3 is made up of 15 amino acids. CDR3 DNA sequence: TGTGCCAGCAGTTACTCCCATAGCGGGATCTACGGGCAGTACTTC. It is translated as CASSYSHSGIYGQYF.

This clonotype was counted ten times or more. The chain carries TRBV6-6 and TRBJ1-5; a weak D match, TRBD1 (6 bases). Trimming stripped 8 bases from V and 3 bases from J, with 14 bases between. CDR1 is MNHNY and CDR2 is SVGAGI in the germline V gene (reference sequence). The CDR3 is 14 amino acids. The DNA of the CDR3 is TGTGCCAGCGCCGCGGGACAAATCAATCAGCCCCAGCATTTT. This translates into CASAAGQINQPQHF.

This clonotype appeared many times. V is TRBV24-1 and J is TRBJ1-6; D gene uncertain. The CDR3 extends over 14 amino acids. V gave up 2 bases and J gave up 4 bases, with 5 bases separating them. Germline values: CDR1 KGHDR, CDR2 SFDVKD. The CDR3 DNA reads TGTGCCACCAGTGATTCGCAATATAATTCACCCCTCCACTTT. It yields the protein CATSDSQYNSPLHF.

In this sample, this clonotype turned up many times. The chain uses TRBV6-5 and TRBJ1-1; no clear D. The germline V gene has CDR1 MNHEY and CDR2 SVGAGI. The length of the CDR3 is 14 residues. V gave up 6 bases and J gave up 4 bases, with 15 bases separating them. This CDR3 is CASRRGLVSTEAFF. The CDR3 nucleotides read TGTGCCAGCAGGCGAGGGTTGGTGAGCACTGAAGCTTTCTTT.

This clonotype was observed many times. The CDR3 is CASRLQAGRQNTEAFF. For the CDR3, the DNA is TGTGCCAGCAGGCTTCAGGCGGGGAGGCAGAACACTGAAGCTTTCTTT. The V call is TRBV2, the J call TRBJ1-1; D is unclear. Per the germline V gene, CDR1 is SNHLY and CDR2 is FYNNEI. V was shortened by 6 bases and J by 1 base, with 18 bases between the two germline ends. The CDR3 sequence is 16 residues long.

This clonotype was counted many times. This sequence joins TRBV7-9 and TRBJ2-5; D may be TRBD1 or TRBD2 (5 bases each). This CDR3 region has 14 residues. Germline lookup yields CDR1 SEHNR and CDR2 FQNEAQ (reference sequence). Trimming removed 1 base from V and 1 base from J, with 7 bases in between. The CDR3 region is CASSLGGGQETQYF. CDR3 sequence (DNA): TGTGCCAGCAGCTTAGGTGGGGGCCAAGAGACCCAGTACTTC.

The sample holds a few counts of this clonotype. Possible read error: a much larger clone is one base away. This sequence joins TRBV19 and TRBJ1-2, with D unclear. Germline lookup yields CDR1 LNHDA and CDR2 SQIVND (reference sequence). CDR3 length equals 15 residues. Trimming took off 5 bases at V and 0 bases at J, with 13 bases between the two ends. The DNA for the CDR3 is TGTGCCAGTAGTTTCGGGCAGGCGGCTAACTATGGCTACACCTTC. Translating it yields CASSFGQAANYGYTF.

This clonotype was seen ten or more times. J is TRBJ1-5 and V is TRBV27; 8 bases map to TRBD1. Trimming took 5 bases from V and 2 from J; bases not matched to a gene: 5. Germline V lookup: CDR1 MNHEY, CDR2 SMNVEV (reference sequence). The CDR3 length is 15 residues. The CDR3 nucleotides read TGTGCCAGCAGTCCTGGACAGGGAGGCAATCAGCCCCAGCATTTT. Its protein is CASSPGQGGNQPQHF.

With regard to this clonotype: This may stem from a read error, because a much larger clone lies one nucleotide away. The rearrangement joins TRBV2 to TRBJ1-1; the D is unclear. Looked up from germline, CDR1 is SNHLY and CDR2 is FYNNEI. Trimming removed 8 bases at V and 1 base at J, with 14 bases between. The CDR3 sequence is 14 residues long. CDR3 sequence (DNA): TGTGCCAGCGGTGTTCGAGGAGGGAACACTGAAGCTTTCTTT. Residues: CASGVRGGNTEAFF. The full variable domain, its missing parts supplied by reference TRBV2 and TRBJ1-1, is EPEVTQTPSHQVTQMGQEVILRCVPISNHLYFYWYRQILGQKVEFLVSFYNNEISEKSEIFDDQFSVERPDGSNFTLKIRSTKLEDSAMYFCASGVRGGNTEAFFGQGTRLTVV.

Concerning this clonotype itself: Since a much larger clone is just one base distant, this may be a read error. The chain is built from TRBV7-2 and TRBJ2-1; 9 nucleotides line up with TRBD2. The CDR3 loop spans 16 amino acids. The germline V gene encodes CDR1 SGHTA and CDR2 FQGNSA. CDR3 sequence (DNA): TGTGCCAGCAGCTTTGCCGGGACTAGCAGTTACAATGGGCAGTTCTTC. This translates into CASSFAGTSSYNGQFF.

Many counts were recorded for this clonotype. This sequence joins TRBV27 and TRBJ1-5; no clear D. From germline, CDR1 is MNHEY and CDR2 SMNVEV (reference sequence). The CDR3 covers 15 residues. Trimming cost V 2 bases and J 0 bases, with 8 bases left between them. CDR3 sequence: CASSLEPNSNQPQHF. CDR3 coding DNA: TGTGCCAGCAGTTTAGAGCCTAATAGCAATCAGCCCCAGCATTTT.

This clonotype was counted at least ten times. CDR3 protein: CASSRRLAGSTDTQYF. The DNA for the CDR3 is TGTGCCAGCAGCCGAAGACTAGCGGGAAGCACAGATACGCAGTATTTT. The gene calls are TRBV7-8 and TRBJ2-3; 11 positions match TRBD2. The junction had 4 bases not matched to a gene; V was cut back by 5 bases and J by 0 bases. Germline-derived CDR1 and CDR2 are SGHVS and FQNEAQ. This CDR3 is 16 amino acids long.

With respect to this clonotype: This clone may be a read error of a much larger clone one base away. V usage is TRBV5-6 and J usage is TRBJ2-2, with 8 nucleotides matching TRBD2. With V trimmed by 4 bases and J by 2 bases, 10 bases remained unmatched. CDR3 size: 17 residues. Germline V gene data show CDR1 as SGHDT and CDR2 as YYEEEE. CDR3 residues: CASSLVRSGVNTGELFF. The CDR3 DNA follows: TGTGCCAGCAGCCTTGTTCGTAGCGGGGTCAACACCGGGGAGCTGTTTTTT.

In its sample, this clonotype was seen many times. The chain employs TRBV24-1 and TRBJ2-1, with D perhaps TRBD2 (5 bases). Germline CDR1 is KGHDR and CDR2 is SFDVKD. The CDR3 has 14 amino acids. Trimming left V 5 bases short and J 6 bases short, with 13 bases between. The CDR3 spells CATSGSGASNEQFF. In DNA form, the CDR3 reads TGTGCCACCAGTGGGAGCGGAGCCTCCAATGAGCAGTTCTTC.

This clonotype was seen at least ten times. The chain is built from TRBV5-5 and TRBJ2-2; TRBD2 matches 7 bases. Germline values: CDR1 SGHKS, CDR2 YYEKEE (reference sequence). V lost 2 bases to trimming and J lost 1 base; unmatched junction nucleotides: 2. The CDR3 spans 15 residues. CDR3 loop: CASSLSGENTGELFF. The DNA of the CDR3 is TGTGCCAGCAGCTTAAGCGGGGAGAACACCGGGGAGCTGTTTTTT.

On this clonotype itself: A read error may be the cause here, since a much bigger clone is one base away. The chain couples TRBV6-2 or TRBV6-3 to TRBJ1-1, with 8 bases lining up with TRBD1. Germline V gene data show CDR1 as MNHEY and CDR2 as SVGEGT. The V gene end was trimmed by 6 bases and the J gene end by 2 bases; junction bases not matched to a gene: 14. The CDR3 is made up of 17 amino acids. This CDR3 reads CASSSLPGTGSNTEAFF. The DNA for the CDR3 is TGTGCCAGCAGCTCTCTTCCCGGGACAGGATCTAACACTGAAGCTTTCTTT.

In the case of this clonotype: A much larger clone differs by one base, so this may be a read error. CDR3 coding DNA: TGCGCCAGCAGCCCGACAGTTAGCTACAAGCAGTACTTC. It is translated as CASSPTVSYKQYF. V and J are TRBV5-1 and TRBJ2-7, with D possibly matching TRBD1 (5 bases). The CDR3 covers 13 residues. Germline V CDR1 and CDR2: SGHRS, YFSETQ.

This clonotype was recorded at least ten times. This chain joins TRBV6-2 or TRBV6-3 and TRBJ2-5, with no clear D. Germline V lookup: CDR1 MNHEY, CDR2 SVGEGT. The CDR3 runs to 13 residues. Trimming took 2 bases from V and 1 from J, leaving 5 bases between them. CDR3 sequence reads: CASSYIFQETQYF. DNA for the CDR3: TGTGCCAGCAGTTACATCTTCCAAGAGACCCAGTACTTC.

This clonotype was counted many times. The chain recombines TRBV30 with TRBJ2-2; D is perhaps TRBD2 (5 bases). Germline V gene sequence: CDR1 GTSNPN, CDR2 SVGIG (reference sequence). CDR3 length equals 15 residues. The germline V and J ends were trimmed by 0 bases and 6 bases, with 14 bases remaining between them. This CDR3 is CAWSVVARVAGELFF. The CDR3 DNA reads TGTGCCTGGAGTGTTGTAGCGAGGGTCGCCGGGGAGCTGTTTTTT.